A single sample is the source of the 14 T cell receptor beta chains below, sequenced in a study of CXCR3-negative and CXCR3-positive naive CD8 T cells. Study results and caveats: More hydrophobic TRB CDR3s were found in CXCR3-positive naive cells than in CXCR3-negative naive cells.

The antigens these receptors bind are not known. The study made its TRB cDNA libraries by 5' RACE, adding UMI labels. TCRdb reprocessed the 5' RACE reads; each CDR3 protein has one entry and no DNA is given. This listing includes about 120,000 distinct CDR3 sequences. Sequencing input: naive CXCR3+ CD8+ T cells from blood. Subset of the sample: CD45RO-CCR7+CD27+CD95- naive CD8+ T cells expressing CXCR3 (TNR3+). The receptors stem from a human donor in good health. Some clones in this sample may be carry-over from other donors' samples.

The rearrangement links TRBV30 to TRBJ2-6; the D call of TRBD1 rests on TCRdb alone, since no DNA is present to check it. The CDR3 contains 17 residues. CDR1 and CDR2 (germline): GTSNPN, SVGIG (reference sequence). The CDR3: CAWSLTGVLSGANVLTF.

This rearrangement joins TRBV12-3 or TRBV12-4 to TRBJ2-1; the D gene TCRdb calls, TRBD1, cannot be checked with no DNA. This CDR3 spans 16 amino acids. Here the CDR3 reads CASSLSGRFSYNEQFF.

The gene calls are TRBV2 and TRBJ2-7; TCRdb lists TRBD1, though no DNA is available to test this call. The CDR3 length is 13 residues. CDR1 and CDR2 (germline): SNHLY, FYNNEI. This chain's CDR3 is CASSEGGPYEQYF.

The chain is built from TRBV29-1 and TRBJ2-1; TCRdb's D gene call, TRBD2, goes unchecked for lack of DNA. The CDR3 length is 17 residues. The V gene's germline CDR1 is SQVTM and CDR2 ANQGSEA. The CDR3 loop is CSVVGLAGGFGYNEQFF.

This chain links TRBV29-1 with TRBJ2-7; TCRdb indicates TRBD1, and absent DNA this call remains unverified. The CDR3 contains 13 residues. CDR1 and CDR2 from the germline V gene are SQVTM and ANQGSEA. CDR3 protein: CSVEETGSYEQYF.

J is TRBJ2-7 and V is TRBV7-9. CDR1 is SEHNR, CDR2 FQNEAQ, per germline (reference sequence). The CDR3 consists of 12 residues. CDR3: CASSLRTFEQYF.

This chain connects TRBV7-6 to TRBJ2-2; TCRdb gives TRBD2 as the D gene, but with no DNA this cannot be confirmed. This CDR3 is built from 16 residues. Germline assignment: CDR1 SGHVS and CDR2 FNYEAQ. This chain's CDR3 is CASSFSRTIITGELFF.

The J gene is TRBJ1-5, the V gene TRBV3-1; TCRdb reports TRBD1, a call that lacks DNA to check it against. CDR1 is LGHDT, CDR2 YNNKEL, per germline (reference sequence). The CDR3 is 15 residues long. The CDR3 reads CASSQEQGGDQPQHF.

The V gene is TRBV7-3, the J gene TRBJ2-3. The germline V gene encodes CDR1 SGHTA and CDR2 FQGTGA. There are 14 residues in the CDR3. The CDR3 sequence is CASSDLSSSDTQYF.

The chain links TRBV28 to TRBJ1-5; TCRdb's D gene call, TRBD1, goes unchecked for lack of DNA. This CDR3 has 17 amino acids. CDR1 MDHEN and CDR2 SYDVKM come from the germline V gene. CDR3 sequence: CASGSLLGGPSNQPQHF.

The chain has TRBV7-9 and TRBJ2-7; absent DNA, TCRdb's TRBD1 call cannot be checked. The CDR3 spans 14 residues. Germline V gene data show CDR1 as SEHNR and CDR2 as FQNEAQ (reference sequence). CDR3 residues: CASTSTGEIHEQYF. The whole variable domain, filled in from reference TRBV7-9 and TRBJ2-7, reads DTGVSQNPRHKITKRGQNVTFRCDPISEHNRLYWYRQTLGQGPEFLTYFQNEAQLEKSRLLSDRFSAERPKGSFSTLEIQRTEQGDSAMYLCASTSTGEIHEQYFGPGTRLTVT.

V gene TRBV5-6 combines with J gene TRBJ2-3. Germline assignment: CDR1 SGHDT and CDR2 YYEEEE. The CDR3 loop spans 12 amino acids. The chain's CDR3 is CASSFQADTQYF. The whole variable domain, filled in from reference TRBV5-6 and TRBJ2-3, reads DAGVTQSPTHLIKTRGQQVTLRCSPKSGHDTVSWYQQALGQGPQFIFQYYEEEERQRGNFPDRFSGHQFPNYSSELNVNALLLGDSALYLCASSFQADTQYFGPGTRLTVL.

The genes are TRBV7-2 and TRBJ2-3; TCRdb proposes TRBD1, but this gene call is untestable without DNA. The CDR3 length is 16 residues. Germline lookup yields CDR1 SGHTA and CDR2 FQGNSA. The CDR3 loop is CASSRQGQTSTDTQYF.

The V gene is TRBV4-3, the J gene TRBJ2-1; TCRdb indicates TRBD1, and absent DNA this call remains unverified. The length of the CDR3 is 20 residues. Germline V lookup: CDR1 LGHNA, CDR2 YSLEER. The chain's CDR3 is CASSQDPPPRAPYGYNEQFF.